These 12 T cell receptor beta chains were all obtained from the same sample, sequenced in a study of OX40 agonist ivuxolimab in advanced cancers. To prepare the library, the immunoSEQ multiplex PCR assay was applied. Here the immuneACCESS table is served through TCRdb, limited to in-frame sequences with V and J called. Missing clones are a known gap in these copies; in checked studies unresolved V genes cover under half, and the rest lacks a known reason. The sample table lists 70,000 to 75,000 clones, around 86% of them with a count of one. 0.5% to 0.6% of the sample belongs to the ten largest clones. The sample in question was CD4+ or CD8+ T cells sorted from blood, obtained in a trial of the OX40 agonist ivuxolimab. All receptors come from an adult with an advanced solid tumor such as melanoma, head and neck, liver or kidney cancer.

The chain couples TRBV10-3 to TRBJ2-1; no clear D. The germline gives CDR1 ENHRY, CDR2 SYGVKD. The germline V and J ends were trimmed by 8 bases and 8 bases, with 22 bases remaining between them. The CDR3 totals 15 residues. The CDR3 is CAIRPEKLTLHEQFF. In DNA form, the CDR3 reads TGTGCCATCCGACCAGAGAAGCTCACGCTCCATGAGCAGTTCTTC.

This chain joins TRBV12-5 and TRBJ2-5; weak D call: TRBD2 (5 bases). CDR1 and CDR2 from the germline V gene are LGHNT and FRNRAP. The CDR3 covers 13 residues. The V and J ends lost 5 bases and 4 bases respectively, with 11 bases between them. CDR3 protein: CASGGVGGETQYF. CDR3 sequence (DNA): TGTGCTAGTGGTGGTGTAGGAGGAGAGACCCAGTACTTC.

The rearrangement links TRBV21-1 to TRBJ1-1. TRBV21-1 is reported as a pseudogene. The CDR3 sequence is 15 residues long. The chain's CDR3 is CASSKGGGADTEAFF. DNA of the CDR3: TGTGCCAGCAGCAAAGGAGGGGGGGCCGACACTGAAGCTTTCTTT.

The chain is built from TRBV11-2 and TRBJ2-7; the D gene could be TRBD1 or TRBD2 (5 bases each). CDR3 length: 15 amino acids. CDR1 is SGHAT and CDR2 is FQNNGV in the germline V gene. V shed 4 bases and J shed 0 bases, with 13 bases lying between them. The CDR3, as DNA: TGTGCCAGCAGCTCGGGTCGGGACGCCTCCTACGAGCAGTACTTC. As protein: CASSSGRDASYEQYF.

This clone was seen a handful of times. V gene TRBV4-3 combines with J gene TRBJ1-4; D possibly corresponds to TRBD1 (5 bases). The CDR3 loop spans 19 amino acids. Per germline, CDR1 LGHNA and CDR2 YSLEER. The V gene lost 4 bases and the J gene lost 0 bases, with 21 bases spanning the gap. The CDR3 protein is CASSPARRGPAATNEKLFF. As DNA, the CDR3 is TGCGCCAGCAGCCCTGCGAGGAGGGGCCCGGCGGCAACTAATGAAAAACTGTTTTTT.

The chain carries TRBV5-4 and TRBJ1-5, with D perhaps matching TRBD1 (5 bases). Trimming took 4 bases from V and 8 from J, leaving 10 bases between them. CDR3 length: 12 residues. Germline V gene sequence: CDR1 SGHNT, CDR2 YYREEE (reference sequence). The CDR3 protein is CASSQGGEPQHF. The DNA for the CDR3 is TGTGCCAGCAGCCAAGGAGGGGAGCCCCAGCATTTT. The full variable domain, in which reference TRBV5-4 and TRBJ1-5 provide the parts outside the CDR3, is ETGVTQSPTHLIKTRGQQVTLRCSSQSGHNTVSWYQQALGQGPQFIFQYYREEENGRGNFPPRFSGLQFPNYSSELNVNALELDDSALYLCASSQGGEPQHFGDGTRLSIL.

This chain joins TRBV7-8 and TRBJ1-1; D gene unclear. CDR1 is SGHVS, CDR2 FQNEAQ, per germline. The ends were cut back, 1 base at V and 1 base at J, with 7 bases in the middle. The CDR3 length is 14 residues. Here the CDR3 reads CASSLVRGNTEAFF. The DNA of the CDR3 is TGTGCCAGCAGCTTAGTGCGGGGGAACACTGAAGCTTTCTTT.

This clone turned up a few times. V gene TRBV15 combines with J gene TRBJ2-2, with 15 bases aligning to TRBD2. Germline V gives CDR1 LNHNV, CDR2 YYDKDF (reference sequence). The CDR3 totals 16 residues. J lost 5 bases, V lost 4 bases, and 2 bases had no gene match. The CDR3 loop reads CATSTGLAGGTGELFF. The CDR3 bases are TGTGCCACCAGCACGGGACTAGCGGGGGGAACCGGGGAGCTGTTTTTT. The whole variable domain, remainder taken from reference TRBV15 and TRBJ2-2, is DAMVIQNPRYQVTQFGKPVTLSCSQTLNHNVMYWYQQKSSQAPKLLFHYYDKDFNNEADTPDNFQSRRPNTSFCFLDIRSPGLGDTAMYLCATSTGLAGGTGELFFGEGSRLTVL.

The chain's CDR3 is CASSPRLGPTDTQYF. CDR3 nucleotide sequence: TGTGCCAGCAGCCCAAGACTTGGTCCCACAGATACGCAGTATTTT. The rearrangement uses TRBV27 and TRBJ2-3, with no clear D. The CDR3 consists of 15 residues. Trimming pared 6 bases from V and 2 bases from J, leaving 15 bases between. CDR1 and CDR2 from the germline V gene are MNHEY and SMNVEV (reference sequence).

The J gene is TRBJ1-3, the V gene TRBV7-8; D call uncertain. Per the germline V gene, CDR1 is SGHVS and CDR2 is FQNEAQ. The germline V and J ends were trimmed by 5 bases and 0 bases, with 8 bases remaining between them. This CDR3 is 14 amino acids long. The CDR3 here is CASSRFPSGNTIYF. The CDR3 DNA follows: TGTGCCAGCAGCCGGTTCCCCTCTGGAAACACCATATATTTT.

The chain joins TRBV29-1 to TRBJ1-5; 8 bases agree with TRBD1. Germline CDR1 and CDR2: SQVTM and ANQGSEA. This CDR3 has 13 residues. Trimming at V came to 6 bases and at J to 2 bases, leaving 3 bases not matched to a gene. In DNA form, the CDR3 reads TGCAGCGTGAGGGGACAGGGCAATCAGCCCCAGCATTTT. Translated, it gives CSVRGQGNQPQHF.

This clone was seen a single time. The gene calls are TRBV14 and TRBJ2-2; D uncertain. The ends were cut back, 1 base at V and 1 base at J, with 10 bases in the middle. The CDR3 is 16 amino acids. Per the germline V gene, CDR1 is SGHDN and CDR2 is FVKESK. The CDR3 loop is CASSQGTSQNTGELFF. CDR3 bases: TGTGCCAGCAGCCAAGGGACCTCCCAGAACACCGGGGAGCTGTTTTTT.